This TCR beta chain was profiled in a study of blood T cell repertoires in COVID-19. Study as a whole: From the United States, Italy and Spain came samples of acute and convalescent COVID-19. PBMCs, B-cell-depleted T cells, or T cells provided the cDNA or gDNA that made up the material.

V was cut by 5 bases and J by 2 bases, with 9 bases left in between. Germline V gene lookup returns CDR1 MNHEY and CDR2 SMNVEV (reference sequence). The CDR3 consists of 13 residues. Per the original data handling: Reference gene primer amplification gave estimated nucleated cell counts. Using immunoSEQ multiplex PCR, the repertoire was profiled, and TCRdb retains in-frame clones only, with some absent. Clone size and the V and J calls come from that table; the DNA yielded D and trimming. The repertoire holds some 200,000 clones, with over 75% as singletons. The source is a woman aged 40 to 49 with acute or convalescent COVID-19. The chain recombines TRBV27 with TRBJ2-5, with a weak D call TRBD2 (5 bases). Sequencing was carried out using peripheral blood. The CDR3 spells CASSRADQETQYF. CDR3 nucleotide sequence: TGTGCCAGCAGTCGAGCGGATCAAGAGACCCAGTACTTC.